Here is one T cell receptor (beta chain) with its context. Other DNA sequences in this sample translate to the same CDR3. CDR3 length: 15 amino acids. Germline CDR1 reads MDHEN; CDR2 reads SYDVKM. Between the trimmed V and J ends, which lost 8 bases and 4 bases, there was a span of 18 bases. The protocol was immunoSEQ multiplex PCR, while the TCRdb copy is restricted to in-frame clones and leaves out a portion. The repertoire consists of about 130,000 clones, with approximately 85% occurring once and the leading ten covering 17%. This record comes from a study of blood T cell repertoires in COVID-19. For the study at large: Sources were T cells, B-cell-depleted T cells, or PBMCs; the material itself was cDNA or gDNA.

The gene calls are TRBV28 and TRBJ1-5; D call uncertain. This receptor was identified in a young man with COVID-19, enrolled during active disease. The material sequenced was peripheral blood. DNA of the CDR3: TGTGCCAGCCCCGCCCCGGGCGCGGGGAATCAGCCCCAGCATTTT. Encoded protein: CASPAPGAGNQPQHF.